This T cell receptor (beta chain) was observed in a study of blood T cells in healthy people across ages. The CDR3 spans 14 residues. Trimming removed 2 bases from V and 12 bases from J; junction bases left unmatched: 10. Germline lookup yields CDR1 PRHDT and CDR2 FYEKMQ (reference sequence). Through a sample-barcoded 5' primer and a J-beta primer mix, a second PCR was run for roughly 7 to 12 cycles. TCRdb itself ran the 5' RACE reads through MiXCR, one entry per CDR3 protein. The data hold fewer than 1.5 million distinct CDR3 sequences, with 42% observed a single time. This clonotype was counted only a few times. Its antigen is not identified. Study findings and constraints: Compared with aged donors, long-lived donors showed fewer expanded clones, suggesting selection. A roughly linear age-dependent decrease characterized TCR beta diversity per million T cells.

Sequenced: blood. The chain has TRBV13 and TRBJ2-5, with 9 bases fitting TRBD1. This receptor was obtained from a woman between 18 and 30 years old in good health. CDR3 sequence: CASSLRWGQGWKYF. The CDR3 DNA reads TGTGCCAGCAGCTTAAGGTGGGGACAGGGTTGGAAGTACTTC.